One sample yielded the 9 T cell receptor beta chains listed below, sequenced in a study of blood T cell repertoires in COVID-19. The assay was immunoSEQ multiplex PCR, and TCRdb's table has in-frame clones only and misses some. The sample shows 200,000 to 250,000 clones, around 86% of them seen only once. The sequenced sample was peripheral blood. The receptors stem from a man younger than 45 who had recovered from COVID-19.

The rearrangement links TRBV15 to TRBJ1-3, with D perhaps TRBD1 (6 bases). Germline V lookup: CDR1 LNHNV, CDR2 YYDKDF (reference sequence). This CDR3 contains 14 residues. With 3 bases removed from V and 0 bases from J, the gap between germline ends came to 6 bases. The CDR3 sequence is CATSRDSSGNTIYF. CDR3 nucleotide sequence: TGTGCCACCAGCAGGGACAGCTCTGGAAACACCATATATTTT.

This clone appeared a few times. The chain uses TRBV19 and TRBJ1-5; 7 bases line up with TRBD1. V gave up 8 bases and J gave up 2 bases; unmatched junction bases: 9. Germline V gene sequence: CDR1 LNHDA, CDR2 SQIVND (reference sequence). CDR3 length: 15 amino acids. This CDR3 reads CASVNRGVGNQPQHF. CDR3 in DNA: TGTGCCAGTGTTAACAGGGGAGTGGGCAATCAGCCCCAGCATTTT.

This clone was counted many times. At one of its ends the junction is not consistent with the germline gene, which may arise from a read error. This chain connects TRBV3-1 (or the pseudogene TRBV3-2) to TRBJ1-5, with D possibly TRBD1 on 6 matching bases. Germline CDR1 LGHDT, CDR2 YNNKEL (reference sequence). The CDR3 totals 17 residues. The CDR3 sequence is CASSQGRATGSKQPQHF. CDR3 DNA sequence: TGTGCCAGCAGCCAAGGCCGTGCTACAGGGAGCAAACAGCCCCAGCATTTT.

In its sample, this clone was seen once. This CDR3 is CASSPTGILWSNEQFF. As DNA, the CDR3 is TGTGCCAGCAGCCCAACAGGGATCCTATGGAGCAATGAGCAGTTCTTC. V gene TRBV7-9 combines with J gene TRBJ2-1, with D maybe TRBD1 (6 bases). The CDR3 sequence is 16 residues long. Deletions cut 5 bases from V and 6 bases from J, with 20 bases between. The germline CDR1 and CDR2 sequences are SEHNR and FQNEAQ (reference sequence). Using reference TRBV7-9 and TRBJ2-1 for the parts outside the CDR3, the full variable domain is DTGVSQNPRHKITKRGQNVTFRCDPISEHNRLYWYRQTLGQGPEFLTYFQNEAQLEKSRLLSDRFSAERPKGSFSTLEIQRTEQGDSAMYLCASSPTGILWSNEQFFGPGTRLTVL.

V is TRBV4-1 and J is TRBJ2-2; no clear D. CDR1 is MGHRA and CDR2 is YSYEKL in the germline V gene. This CDR3 region has 13 residues. V lost 4 bases, J lost 2 bases, and 5 bases lay in between. CDR3 coding DNA: TGCGCCAGCAGCCCTACTAACACCGGGGAGCTGTTTTTT. Protein sequence: CASSPTNTGELFF.

Many counts were recorded for this clone. This sequence joins TRBV7-9 and TRBJ2-7; 8 nucleotides line up with TRBD1. The CDR3 runs to 12 residues. Germline CDR1 SEHNR, CDR2 FQNEAQ (reference sequence). The ends lost 8 bases at V and 7 bases at J; junction bases unmatched: 7. CDR3 nucleotides: TGTGCCAGCGGAACCGGGACAGGAGAGCAGTACGTC. This translates into CASGTGTGEQYV.

This clone was detected only a few times. The chain links TRBV2 to TRBJ1-2; weak D call: TRBD1 (6 bases). Germline CDR1 and CDR2: SNHLY and FYNNEI. This CDR3 spans 14 amino acids. Trimming took off 8 bases at V and 0 bases at J, with 13 bases between the two ends. CDR3 region: CASRGATTNYGYTF. The CDR3 DNA reads as TGTGCCAGCCGGGGGGCAACTACTAACTATGGCTACACCTTC.

The rearrangement joins TRBV19 to TRBJ1-3; D call uncertain. The CDR3 length is 13 residues. The V end was cut by 6 bases, the J end by 0 bases, with 6 bases between. Per germline, CDR1 LNHDA and CDR2 SQIVND (reference sequence). This CDR3 reads CASSRDSGNTIYF. Here the CDR3 DNA reads TGTGCCAGTAGCCGGGACTCTGGAAACACCATATATTTT. The complete variable domain, with remaining parts taken from reference TRBV19 and TRBJ1-3, reads DGGITQSPKYLFRKEGQNVTLSCEQNLNHDAMYWYRQDPGQGLRLIYYSQIVNDFQKGDIAEGYSVSREKKESFPLTVTSAQKNPTAFYLCASSRDSGNTIYFGEGSWLTVV.

The sample holds a few counts of this clone. This rearrangement joins TRBV28 to TRBJ2-5; D is unclear. Trimming shortened V by 5 bases and J by 7 bases, and 11 bases separated the two germline ends. The germline CDR1 and CDR2 sequences are MDHEN and SYDVKM. The CDR3 covers 12 residues. CDR3 in amino acids: CASSTTSGTQYF. CDR3 in DNA: TGTGCCAGCAGTACCACGTCAGGGACCCAGTACTTC.